This T cell receptor beta chain was observed in a study of siplizumab effects on memory and regulatory T cells. Points on this clone: Its matching antigen is unknown. Other DNA variants within this sample encode the same CDR3.

Trimming took 0 bases from V and 4 from J, leaving 7 bases between them. This CDR3 is built from 13 residues. CDR1 and CDR2 from the germline V gene are SGDLS and YYNGEE. Regarding the study as a whole: With siplizumab, Treg-derived clones averaged about 69% of mappable alloreactive CD4+ clones, versus approximately 27% in controls. Whether the proliferating Tregs (from siplizumab cultures) were suppressive was not confirmed. Alloreactive sequences that could be traced to unstimulated CD4+ memory cells showed a significant reduction under siplizumab.

Sequencing used immunoSEQ multiplex PCR; TCRdb keeps in-frame clones, though not all of them. The repertoire holds around 100,000 clones, with about 93% as singletons. The specimen was Tregs sorted from blood. The source is a human donor in good health. The rearrangement links TRBV9 to TRBJ1-2; D unresolved. This chain's CDR3 is CASSVGRSYGYTF. Here the CDR3 DNA reads TGTGCCAGCAGCGTAGGTCGCTCCTATGGCTACACCTTC.